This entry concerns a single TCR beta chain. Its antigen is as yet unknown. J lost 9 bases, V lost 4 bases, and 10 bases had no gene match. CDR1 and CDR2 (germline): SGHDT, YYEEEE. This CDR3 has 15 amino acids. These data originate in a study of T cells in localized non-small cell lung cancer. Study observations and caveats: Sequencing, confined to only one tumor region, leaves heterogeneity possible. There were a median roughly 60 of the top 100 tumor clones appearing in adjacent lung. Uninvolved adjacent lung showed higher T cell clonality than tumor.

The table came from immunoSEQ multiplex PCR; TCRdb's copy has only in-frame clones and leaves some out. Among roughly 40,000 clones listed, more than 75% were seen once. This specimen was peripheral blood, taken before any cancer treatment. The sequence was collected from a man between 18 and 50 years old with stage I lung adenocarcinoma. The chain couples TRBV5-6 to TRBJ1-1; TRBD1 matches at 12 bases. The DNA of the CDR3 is TGTGCCAGCAGCCCTACAGTGGGGACAGGGGGCCAAGCTTTCTTT. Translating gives CASSPTVGTGGQAFF.